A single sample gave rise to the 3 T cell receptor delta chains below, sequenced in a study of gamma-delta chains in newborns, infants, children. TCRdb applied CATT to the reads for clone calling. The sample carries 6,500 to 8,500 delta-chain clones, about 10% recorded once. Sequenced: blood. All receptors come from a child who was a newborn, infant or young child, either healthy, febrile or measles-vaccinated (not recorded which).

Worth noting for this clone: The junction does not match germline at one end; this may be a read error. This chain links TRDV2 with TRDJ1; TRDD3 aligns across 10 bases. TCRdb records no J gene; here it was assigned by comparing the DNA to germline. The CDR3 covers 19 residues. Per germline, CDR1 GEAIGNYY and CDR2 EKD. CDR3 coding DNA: TGTGCCTTTGACACCCGTAGAAGGGGGGATACGCCAATCACCGATAAACTCATCTTT. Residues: CAFDTRRRGDTPITDKLIF.

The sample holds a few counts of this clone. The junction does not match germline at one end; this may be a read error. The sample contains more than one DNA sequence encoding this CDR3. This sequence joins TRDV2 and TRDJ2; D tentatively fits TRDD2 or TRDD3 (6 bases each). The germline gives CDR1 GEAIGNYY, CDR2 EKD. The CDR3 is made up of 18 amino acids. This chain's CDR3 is CACDTVLPGLGQTAQLFF. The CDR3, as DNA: TGCGCCTGTGACACCGTCCTACCTGGTCTGGGGCAGACAGCACAACTCTTCTTT.

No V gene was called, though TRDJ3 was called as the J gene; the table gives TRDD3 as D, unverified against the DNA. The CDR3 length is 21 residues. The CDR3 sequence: CACDNFIGYTNPSFYTRQMFF. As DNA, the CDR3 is TGTGCCTGTGACAATTTCATCGGGTATACGAACCCCTCCTTTTACACCCGACAGATGTTTTTC.